The T cell receptor (beta chain) under discussion was sequenced for a study of shared clonotypes between healthy human individuals (TCRdb year 2020). Notes on the research overall: The cohort included a few men and two women between 18 and 49 years of age. Blood TCR repertoires of four to six healthy adults were deeply sequenced to estimate repertoire size and the extent of clonotype sharing between individuals. Leukapheresis yielded between about 0.9 and 9.5 billion PBMCs per donor. Different laboratories and diverse techniques were used to prepare libraries and sequence TCR repertoires, to increase sequencing depth and limit assay-specific biases. Per donor, three plates each were used for CD4 naive and CD4 memory, two for CD8 naive, and one for CD8 memory.

The paper as a whole reports these results and caveats: Naive subsets generally had larger estimated clonotype richness than memory subsets did. Compared with non-shared clonotypes, the clonotypes found in all four sorted-subset donors had higher generation probabilities. Because the study included a small number of donors, the genetic and exposure-history diversity represented was limited. Rarefaction of sorted-subset datasets indicated incomplete sequencing despite the large sequencing depth. Pairwise subsampling led to the expectation that sequencing depth would affect the degree of clonotype sharing among donors. Sharing across a few donors was observed for about 5% of naive CD4, over 3% of naive CD8, about 2.3% of memory CD4, and about 0.39% of memory CD8 clonotypes. Sampling was restricted to blood, and TCR repertoires in tissues likely differ from the TCR repertoires found in blood.

Using the deep immunoSEQ assay, TCR CDR3 regions were amplified from genomic DNA by multiplex PCR. For each cell subset, the extracted genomic DNA was distributed evenly across all wells of several immunoSEQ 96-well plates, and each plate served as one replicate. For sorted subsets, each replicate PCR was loaded with 200 to 250 ng genomic DNA, equivalent to approximately 27,000 T cell genomes. The purified libraries were quantified using a Qubit 3.0 fluorometer, sized with a Bioanalyzer 2100, and then quantified again using the KAPA Library Quantification kit. A separate single-read 150-cycle Illumina NextSeq 550 flow cell was used to sequence each immunoSEQ 96-well plate. The original pipeline was this. Because only junctional sequences without quality scores were contained in the immunoSEQ output, filtering matching that applied to full-length reads could not be performed. Sequences were annotated with PyIR, a Python wrapper for IgBLAST v1.9, using IMGT germline references to assign V/J genes and CDR3. Reads with weak V/J assignments (E-value above 1e-6), missing CDR3, stop codons, out-of-frame junctions, or ambiguous translated residues were removed. V3J clonotypes were defined by identical inferred V gene, J gene, and CDR3 amino acid sequence. Percentage overlap between repertoires was calculated by dividing the number of shared unique clonotypes by the size of the smaller repertoire. Three approaches were used to assess repertoire richness: RTK rarefaction, the Chao1 estimator, and Recon v2.1 estimates of unobserved clonotypes. For all TCRbeta clonotypes obtained by the gDNA method from four donors, generation probabilities were computed with OLGA. TCRdb obtained this table from immuneACCESS and retained in-frame rearrangements with V and J assigned. These tables miss some clones; where compared with another copy, unresolved V genes account for less than half of the shortfall, and the remainder is unexplained. The V and J calls and the clone size are those of that table, but D and trimming were determined from the DNA. This sample holds about 2 million clones; approximately 94% were observed only once. In total, the top ten clones hold under 1.5% of the sample.

Notes on this clone: The antigen it binds to is not known. Per-base quality was not reported, and no clone a single base away is much larger than it.

At the junction V is shortened by 1 base and J by 1 base, with 11 bases in between. Per the germline V gene, SGHDT is the CDR1 and YYEEEE is the CDR2. The CDR3, from cysteine to phenylalanine, totals 15 residues. Only CDR3 DNA is held: 45 bases, read in frame from base 1. CD8 naive samples were CD45RO-negative cells positively selected for CCR7, giving a CD45RA+CCR7+ population that excluded TemRA cells. Donors were healthy HIV-negative adults with no recently reported acute infections or vaccinations. Every donor was a Caucasian adult living in Nashville, Tennessee, USA. Blood was collected by leukapheresis, and PBMCs were isolated by Ficoll-Histopaque density gradient centrifugation and then cryopreserved in liquid nitrogen vapor phase. Analytical flow cytometry was used to check the purity and quantity of each magnetically sorted T cell population. From each sorted fraction, genomic DNA was isolated and quantified by UV absorbance on a Nanodrop 2000c.

The chain joins TRBV5-6 to TRBJ1-1, with a weak D call of TRBD1 (5 bases match). The sequencing input was naive CD8+ T cells sorted from blood. This specimen's cell subset or site label, per the study, means: CD45RA+CCR7+. The TCR sequence derives from a man between 18 and 29 years old in good health. The CDR3 loop reads CASSLWGGTNTEAFF. The nucleotide sequence is TGTGCCAGCAGCTTGTGGGGGGGTACGAACACTGAAGCTTTCTTT.